Listed here are 23 T cell receptor beta chains from one sample, sequenced in a study of response to subunit inactivated influenza vaccine. One entry per CDR3 protein results from TCRdb running MiXCR on the RT-PCR reads. Here the sample spans 300,000 to 350,000 distinct CDR3 sequences, roughly 22% being singletons. Sequenced here: PBMCs from blood, sampled roughly 20 months after vaccination. The receptors come from a man aged 45 to 70 who received an inactivated influenza vaccine.

This clonotype was detected only once. Since a much larger clone is just one base distant, this may be a read error. The chain joins TRBV3-1 to TRBJ1-2; D unresolved. This CDR3 comprises 15 residues. V lost 5 bases, J lost 6 bases, and 19 bases lay in between. Germline CDR1 is LGHDT and CDR2 is YNNKEL (reference sequence). The CDR3 reads CASSGPVPTWDGYTF. Here the CDR3 DNA reads TGTGCCAGCAGCGGGCCGGTCCCCACTTGGGATGGCTACACCTTC.

This clonotype turned up a few times. The chain is built from TRBV7-2 and TRBJ1-1; D might be TRBD1 (6 bases). The germline V and J ends were trimmed by 4 bases and 0 bases, with 12 bases remaining between them. The CDR3 extends over 15 amino acids. Germline values: CDR1 SGHTA, CDR2 FQGNSA. The CDR3 nucleotides are TGTGCCAGCAGCTCAGGGACACACGTGAACACTGAAGCTTTCTTT. Translation gives CASSSGTHVNTEAFF. The whole variable domain, remainder taken from reference TRBV7-2 and TRBJ1-1, is GAGVSQSPSNKVTEKGKDVELRCDPISGHTALYWYRQSLGQGLEFLIYFQGNSAPDKSGLPSDRFSAERTGGSVSTLTIQRTQQEDSAVYLCASSSGTHVNTEAFFGQGTRLTVV.

This clonotype has just a few counts. The gene calls are TRBV5-6 and TRBJ1-2; D gene uncertain. Trimming stripped 5 bases from V and 0 bases from J, with 11 bases between. The CDR3 length is 14 residues. Germline V CDR1 and CDR2: SGHDT, YYEEEE. For the CDR3, the DNA is TGTGCCAGCAGAGGAGGAGCCTCTAACTATGGCTACACCTTC. It translates to CASRGGASNYGYTF.

This clonotype was seen many times. The rearrangement joins TRBV29-1 to TRBJ1-1; D possibly corresponds to TRBD1 (5 bases). This CDR3 region has 13 residues. Trimming shortened V by 4 bases and J by 1 base, and 10 bases separated the two germline ends. Germline CDR1 reads SQVTM; CDR2 reads ANQGSEA. The CDR3 bases are TGCAGCGTTGGGCCAGGGTCGAACACTGAAGCTTTCTTT. This codes for CSVGPGSNTEAFF.

For this clonotype: The junction and the germline gene differ at one end; a read error may be behind it. This chain joins TRBV12-3 or TRBV12-4 and TRBJ2-1; 9 bases agree with TRBD2. CDR3 length: 12 residues. For the CDR3, the DNA is TGTGCCAGCAGTCAATCACAAGCGGGGGGTCGTTTC. It specifies CASSQSQAGGRF.

This sequence joins TRBV5-8 and TRBJ2-5, with 11 bases matching TRBD1. Germline CDR1 and CDR2: SGHTS and YDEGEE. The ends lost 5 bases at V and 1 base at J; junction bases unmatched: 7. This CDR3 comprises 16 residues. The CDR3 nucleotides read TGTGCCAGCAGTTCCGGGACAGGGGGATTCCAAGAGACCCAGTACTTC. Amino acids: CASSSGTGGFQETQYF.

The V gene is TRBV20-1, the J gene TRBJ2-1; 7 positions match TRBD2. The CDR3 covers 15 residues. V was pared by 0 bases and J by 6 bases, with 8 bases of the junction left unmatched. Germline CDR1 is DFQATT and CDR2 is SNEGSKA (reference sequence). In DNA, the CDR3 is TGCAGTGCTAGAGATTGGCTAGCGGTCGGCAATGAGCAGTTCTTC. It is translated as CSARDWLAVGNEQFF.

The chain carries TRBV6-5 and TRBJ2-3; 8 nucleotides line up with TRBD2. After removal of 0 bases from V and 0 bases from J, the junction contained 5 bases not matched to a gene. Per the germline V gene, CDR1 is MNHEY and CDR2 is SVGAGI. The CDR3 loop spans 17 amino acids. CDR3 DNA sequence: TGTGCCAGCAGTTACTCTGCGGGGGGCCCCAGCACAGATACGCAGTATTTT. Residues: CASSYSAGGPSTDTQYF.

V is TRBV20-1 and J is TRBJ2-7; TRBD2 is a possible D gene (5 bases). Germline CDR1 and CDR2: DFQATT and SNEGSKA (reference sequence). The CDR3 is 14 amino acids. V was clipped by 0 bases and J by 0 bases, with 9 bases between them. The CDR3 DNA is TGCAGTGCTAGAGATTTGGGGAGCTCCTACGAGCAGTACTTC. This encodes CSARDLGSSYEQYF.

The rearrangement joins TRBV6-1 to TRBJ2-3, with 10 bases fitting TRBD1. The germline V gene encodes CDR1 MNHNS and CDR2 SASEGT. The CDR3 extends over 17 amino acids. Unmatched junction bases numbered 7, after V lost 0 bases and J lost 4 bases. CDR3 in amino acids: CASSEAKRTGGADTQYF. CDR3 sequence (DNA): TGTGCCAGCAGTGAAGCGAAAAGGACAGGGGGGGCAGATACGCAGTATTTT.

This chain joins TRBV14 and TRBJ2-7; 7 bases fit TRBD1. V lost 3 bases to trimming and J lost 0 bases; unmatched junction nucleotides: 2. The CDR3 sequence is 14 residues long. Looked up from germline, CDR1 is SGHDN and CDR2 is FVKESK. In DNA, the CDR3 is TGTGCCAGCAGCCACTGGGACAGCTCCTACGAGCAGTACTTC. It yields the protein CASSHWDSSYEQYF.

The chain couples TRBV20-1 to TRBJ2-2; the D is unclear. Trimming stripped 3 bases from V and 4 bases from J, with 9 bases between. CDR1 is DFQATT and CDR2 is SNEGSKA in the germline V gene (reference sequence). The CDR3 is made up of 13 amino acids. The chain's CDR3 is CSASSWGTGELFF. The CDR3 DNA reads as TGCAGTGCTAGTTCCTGGGGCACCGGGGAGCTGTTTTTT.

This clonotype was detected many times. The chain carries TRBV20-1 and TRBJ1-4; D is unresolved. There are 14 residues in the CDR3. V dropped 1 base and J dropped 7 bases, with 13 bases sitting between them. Germline CDR1 reads DFQATT; CDR2 reads SNEGSKA (reference sequence). CDR3 DNA sequence: TGCAGTGCTAGAGGAAGTATATCGGGTGAAAAACTGTTTTTT. Its protein is CSARGSISGEKLFF.

V and J are TRBV14 and TRBJ1-6; D ambiguous. V was pared by 0 bases and J by 7 bases, with 7 bases between. This CDR3 has 14 residues. Per the germline V gene, CDR1 is SGHDN and CDR2 is FVKESK. The CDR3 reads CASSQETTNSPLHF. CDR3 coding DNA: TGTGCCAGCAGCCAAGAGACGACGAATTCACCCCTCCACTTT. The full variable domain, its missing parts supplied by reference TRBV14 and TRBJ1-6, is EAGVTQFPSHSVIEKGQTVTLRCDPISGHDNLYWYRRVMGKEIKFLLHFVKESKQDESGMPNNRFLAERTGGTYSTLKVQPAELEDSGVYFCASSQETTNSPLHFGNGTRLTVT.

A few counts support this clonotype. This sequence joins TRBV28 and TRBJ2-2; D perhaps matches TRBD1 (5 bases). The CDR3 runs 16 residues. The V gene lost 2 bases and the J gene lost 0 bases, with 10 bases spanning the gap. Germline assignment: CDR1 MDHEN and CDR2 SYDVKM. CDR3 bases: TGTGCCAGCAGTTTAGACAGTTCCACGAACACCGGGGAGCTGTTTTTT. This gives the protein CASSLDSSTNTGELFF.

This sequence joins TRBV10-2 and TRBJ2-2, with D possibly matching TRBD1 (6 bases). The CDR3 extends over 15 amino acids. Germline V CDR1 and CDR2: WSHSY, SAAADI. The V and J ends lost 4 bases and 0 bases respectively, with 9 bases between them. CDR3 sequence: CASSVYRANTGELFF. The CDR3 DNA reads TGCGCCAGCAGTGTTTACAGGGCGAACACCGGGGAGCTGTTTTTT.

This clonotype was counted between two and nine times. This rearrangement joins TRBV29-1 to TRBJ2-1, with unresolved D. Germline V gene sequence: CDR1 SQVTM, CDR2 ANQGSEA. CDR3 length: 14 residues. V dropped 6 bases and J dropped 3 bases, with 15 bases sitting between them. CDR3 residues: CSVQRKFHYNEQFF. The CDR3 nucleotides are TGCAGCGTCCAAAGGAAGTTCCACTACAATGAGCAGTTCTTC.

CDR3 protein: CASSALAGVQETQYF. The DNA of the CDR3 is TGTGCCAGCAGTGCCCTAGCGGGAGTTCAAGAGACCCAGTACTTC. The chain joins TRBV27 to TRBJ2-5, with 10 nucleotides matching TRBD2. The germline CDR1 and CDR2 sequences are MNHEY and SMNVEV (reference sequence). The CDR3 extends over 15 amino acids. The ends lost 5 bases at V and 2 bases at J; junction bases unmatched: 5.

This clonotype was seen repeatedly, ten times or more. The rearrangement links TRBV20-1 to TRBJ1-5; D not certain. Germline loops: CDR1 DFQATT, CDR2 SNEGSKA (reference sequence). The CDR3 runs 13 residues. V was trimmed by 5 bases and J by 0 bases, leaving 8 bases between them. CDR3 coding DNA: TGCAGTGCTGTAGAAAATAGCAATCAGCCCCAGCATTTT. Translation gives CSAVENSNQPQHF.

The chain employs TRBV5-1 and TRBJ2-2; 11 nucleotides align to TRBD2. V gave up 5 bases and J gave up 5 bases; unmatched junction bases: 14. The germline gives CDR1 SGHRS, CDR2 YFSETQ. The CDR3 runs 18 residues. CDR3 DNA sequence: TGCGCCAGCAGAGGAGGGGGCCTAGCGGGAGGAGGAACCGGGGAGCTGTTTTTT. It encodes CASRGGGLAGGGTGELFF.

This clonotype was seen only a few times. The rearrangement joins TRBV12-3 or TRBV12-4 to TRBJ1-1; TRBD1 aligns across 7 bases. The trim removed 8 bases at V and 5 bases at J, leaving 11 bases unmatched. CDR3 length: 14 residues. The CDR3 spells CASYSGGLGTEAFF. In DNA, the CDR3 is TGTGCCAGCTATTCAGGGGGTTTGGGGACTGAAGCTTTCTTT.

V usage is TRBV4-3 and J usage is TRBJ2-1; the D is unclear. This CDR3 contains 14 residues. V lost 4 bases, J lost 1 base, and 8 bases lay in between. Germline values: CDR1 LGHNA, CDR2 YSLEER. This chain's CDR3 is CASSRTNSYNEQFF. CDR3 in DNA: TGCGCCAGCAGCCGAACTAATTCCTACAATGAGCAGTTCTTC.

This chain joins TRBV20-1 and TRBJ1-4, with 9 bases aligning to TRBD1. Trimming took 6 bases from V and 5 from J; bases not matched to a gene: 7. Germline lookup yields CDR1 DFQATT and CDR2 SNEGSKA (reference sequence). The CDR3 loop spans 14 amino acids. CDR3 sequence: CSASKGQGNEKLFF. CDR3 coding DNA: TGCAGTGCATCAAAGGGACAGGGAAATGAAAAACTGTTTTTT.